This TCR beta chain comes out of a study of cytomegalovirus exposure and HLA in healthy donors. The study, taken as a whole, reports: Certain sequence variants were highly shared and formed a cluster, and this cluster was likely a sequencing artifact.

The CDR3 length is 14 residues. Looked up from germline, CDR1 is MNHEY and CDR2 is SMNVEV (reference sequence). V was clipped by 2 bases and J by 4 bases, with 11 bases between them. Primers included in the PCR were 60 Vbeta and 13 Jbeta primers. The table came from immunoSEQ multiplex PCR; TCRdb's copy has only in-frame clones and leaves some out. The table lists 150,000 to 200,000 clones, about 76% of them singletons. Of note for this clone: Its antigen is not identified.

The origin of this receptor is a woman aged 50 to 60 in good health and CMV-seronegative. The V call is TRBV27, the J call TRBJ1-2; D not resolved. The sample taken for sequencing was PBMCs. The CDR3: CASSLSGSGYGYTF. The CDR3 DNA follows: TGTGCCAGCAGTTTAAGCGGATCGGGCTATGGCTACACCTTC.